Listed below are T cell receptor beta chains from one sample, sequenced in a study of T cell repertoires in cytomegalovirus infection. Each CDR3 protein gets one entry after TCRdb re-called the reads with MiXCR. The sample has about 190,000 distinct CDR3 sequences, 28% seen once. The source material was PBMCs. The source of these receptors is a human donor in good health (CMV status not recorded). Some clones in this sample may be carry-over from other donors' samples. The CDR3 runs from the conserved cysteine through the conserved F or W. Fields, in order: D gene, clone size, J gene, V gene, CDR3 DNA, CDR3 protein. D genes are given only for firm matches. Only some rows state a clone size, as once, few, many or a class for expanded clones.

d_call: .; clone_size: .; j_call: TRBJ2-5; v_call: TRBV4-2; cdr3_nt: TGTGCCAGCAGCTATAATCTTTACCTAGCCCAGTACTTC; cdr3_aa: CASSYNLYLAQYF
d_call: TRBD1; clone_size: few; j_call: TRBJ1-1; v_call: TRBV5-8; cdr3_nt: TGTGCCAGCAGCATGGGGTGGGACAGGGGGCGCGACACTGAAGCTTTCTTT; cdr3_aa: CASSMGWDRGRDTEAFF
d_call: .; clone_size: few; j_call: TRBJ2-2; v_call: TRBV11-3; cdr3_nt: TGTGCCAGCAGCTTCGGGCCGACCGGGGAGCTGTTTTTT; cdr3_aa: CASSFGPTGELFF
d_call: TRBD1; clone_size: few; j_call: TRBJ1-6; v_call: TRBV5-1; cdr3_nt: TGCGCCAGCAGCTCAAGACAGGGGATAGAGAATTCACCCCTCCACTTT; cdr3_aa: CASSSRQGIENSPLHF
d_call: .; clone_size: .; j_call: TRBJ2-4; v_call: TRBV7-9; cdr3_nt: TGTGCCAGCAGCTCCACAGGGCGCCCCAAAAACATTCAGTACTTC; cdr3_aa: CASSSTGRPKNIQYF
d_call: TRBD1; clone_size: .; j_call: TRBJ1-5; v_call: TRBV20-1; cdr3_nt: TGCAGTGCTTCTTCCGGACAGGATAGCAATCAGCCCCAGCATTTT; cdr3_aa: CSASSGQDSNQPQHF
d_call: TRBD2; clone_size: .; j_call: TRBJ2-2; v_call: TRBV7-8; cdr3_nt: TGTGCCAGCAGGAATTCGGGAGGCACCGGGGAGCTGTTTTTT; cdr3_aa: CASRNSGGTGELFF
d_call: TRBD1; clone_size: few; j_call: TRBJ1-2; v_call: TRBV11-2; cdr3_nt: TGTGCCAGCAGTTCCGACAGGGTTAGTGGCTACACCTTC; cdr3_aa: CASSSDRVSGYTF
d_call: .; clone_size: .; j_call: TRBJ2-3; v_call: TRBV7-4; cdr3_nt: TGTGCCAGCAGCTTAGTCAGCGGGCGGGTTGGTACGCAGTATTTT; cdr3_aa: CASSLVSGRVGTQYF
d_call: TRBD2; clone_size: few; j_call: TRBJ2-3; v_call: TRBV6-1; cdr3_nt: TGTGCCAGCACTTTAGCGGGGGGGCCGGGAGATACGCAGTATTTT; cdr3_aa: CASTLAGGPGDTQYF
d_call: .; clone_size: .; j_call: TRBJ2-4; v_call: TRBV20-1; cdr3_nt: TGCAGTGCTAGAGAGCGCAGAGAAAACATTCAGTACTTC; cdr3_aa: CSARERRENIQYF
d_call: .; clone_size: once; j_call: TRBJ2-3; v_call: TRBV6-6; cdr3_nt: TGTGCCAGCAGTTACCCCGCGGAGGGAGATACGCAGTATTTT; cdr3_aa: CASSYPAEGDTQYF
d_call: .; clone_size: few; j_call: TRBJ1-5; v_call: TRBV4-3; cdr3_nt: TGCGCCAGCAGCCAAGATACAGGGCGGCAGCCCCAGCATTTT; cdr3_aa: CASSQDTGRQPQHF
d_call: .; clone_size: few; j_call: TRBJ2-7; v_call: TRBV15; cdr3_nt: TGTGCCACCAGCGGACCGCAGGGAGGACCTTACGAGCAGTACTTC; cdr3_aa: CATSGPQGGPYEQYF
d_call: .; clone_size: .; j_call: TRBJ2-1; v_call: TRBV12-3/TRBV12-4; cdr3_nt: TGTGCCAGCAGTTTAGAGTTTAATGAGCAGTTCTTC; cdr3_aa: CASSLEFNEQFF
d_call: TRBD1; clone_size: .; j_call: TRBJ1-1; v_call: TRBV6-6; cdr3_nt: TGTGCCAGCAGTACTTGGACAGGGTCTAACACTGAAGCTTTCTTT; cdr3_aa: CASSTWTGSNTEAFF
d_call: TRBD2; clone_size: few; j_call: TRBJ2-3; v_call: TRBV12-3/TRBV12-4; cdr3_nt: TGTGCCAGCAGTCTACCCCCGGGACTAGCTAGAGATACGCAGTATTTT; cdr3_aa: CASSLPPGLARDTQYF